Included here is one T cell receptor (beta chain) sequence, with context. The entry originates in a study of tumor-infiltrating lymphocytes in primary liver carcinoma. Study background: Measuring roughly 4.2 to 10 cm across, the tumors were staged as T1-T3 N0M0.

The tissue used was unsorted bulk material of roughly 17-31 mg. RNA and DNA were co-extracted from it with the AllPrep DNA/RNA mini kit. Resection treated the patients' primary liver carcinoma. The patients, who had chronic HBV infection, were treatment-naive (untreated). TCR beta cDNA came from roughly 0.45 ug total RNA, primed with a constant-region primer. ARM-PCR, slightly modified, supplied the TCR beta libraries through three nested multiplex PCR rounds. A C-beta reverse primer was combined with TRBV1-TRBV30 forward primers in the first two PCR rounds, and each round had about 10 cycles. From the multiplex PCR reads, TCRdb called clonotypes with MiXCR, one entry per CDR3 protein. The table records 99,000 or so distinct CDR3 sequences, roughly 80% of them present only once. This CDR3 is built from 15 residues. Germline-derived CDR1 and CDR2 are MNHEY and SVGAGI. Trimming cost V 8 bases and J 4 bases, with 21 bases left between them.

This clonotype was obtained from a man aged 35 to 55 with primary liver carcinoma and hepatitis B virus infection. The J gene is TRBJ2-7, the V gene TRBV6-5, with D unresolved. Material: liver tumor tissue from sampling region 3. The subset was: tumor region T3, left-lateral pole. The CDR3 loop is CASGRTQTHQYEQYF. The CDR3 DNA reads TGTGCCAGCGGTCGGACCCAAACCCATCAGTACGAGCAGTACTTC.